The source of this TCR beta chain is a study of blood T cell repertoires in COVID-19. Overall study: The cDNA or gDNA used as material had been derived from T cells, B-cell-depleted T cells, or PBMCs.

Germline CDR1 reads SEHNR; CDR2 reads FQNEAQ (reference sequence). There are 12 residues in the CDR3. Trimming at V came to 8 bases and at J to 10 bases, leaving 8 bases not matched to a gene. Data came from immunoSEQ multiplex PCR; TCRdb stores just in-frame clones and leaves some out. Counted here are some 120,000 clones, approximately 86% occurring once; the ten biggest clones make up around 4.5%. The specimen sequenced was peripheral blood. This rearrangement joins TRBV7-9 to TRBJ2-1; 7 bases are a match to TRBD2. The TCR sequence derives from a man between 35 and 55 years old with acute or convalescent COVID-19. CDR3 amino acids: CASGLESEEQFF. The CDR3 DNA sequence: TGTGCCAGCGGACTAGAGTCCGAAGAGCAGTTCTTC.